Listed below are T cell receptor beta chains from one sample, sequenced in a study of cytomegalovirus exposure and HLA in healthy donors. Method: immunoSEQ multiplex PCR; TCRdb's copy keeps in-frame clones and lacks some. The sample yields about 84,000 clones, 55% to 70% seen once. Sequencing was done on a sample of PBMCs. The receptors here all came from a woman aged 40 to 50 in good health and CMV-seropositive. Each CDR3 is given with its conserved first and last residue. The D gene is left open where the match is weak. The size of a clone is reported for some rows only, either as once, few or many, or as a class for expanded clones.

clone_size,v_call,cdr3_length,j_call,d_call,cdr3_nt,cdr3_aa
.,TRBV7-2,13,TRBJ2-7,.,TGTGCCAGCAGCTTAGACAGGTACGATCAGCAGTACTTC,CASSLDRYDQQYF
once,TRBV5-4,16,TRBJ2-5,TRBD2,TGTGCCAGCAGCCGCGGACTAGCGGGAGAGATGGAGACCCAGTACTTC,CASSRGLAGEMETQYF
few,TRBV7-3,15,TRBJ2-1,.,TGTGCCAGCAGTCCCCCAGGGGCCGCCTACAATGAGCAGTTCTTC,CASSPPGAAYNEQFF
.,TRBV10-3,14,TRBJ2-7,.,TGTGCCATCTTCTTCCCGGGACTCCAGGACGAGCAGTACTTC,CAIFFPGLQDEQYF
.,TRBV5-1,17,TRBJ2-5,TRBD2,TGCGCCAGCAGCTTGGGGGGACTAGCGGGAGTACAAGAGACCCAGTACTTC,CASSLGGLAGVQETQYF
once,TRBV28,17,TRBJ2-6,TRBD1,TGTGCCAGCAGTGTGGGACAGGGCGACTCTGGGGCCAACGTCCTGACTTTC,CASSVGQGDSGANVLTF
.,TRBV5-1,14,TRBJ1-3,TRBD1,TGCGCCAGCAGCAGGACAGGGAAAAGAAACACCATATATTTT,CASSRTGKRNTIYF
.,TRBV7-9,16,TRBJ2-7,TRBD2,TGTGCCAGCAGCTCTTCCGGACTAGCGGTTTCAGGGGGGCAGTACTTC,CASSSSGLAVSGGQYF
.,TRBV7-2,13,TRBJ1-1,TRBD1,TGTGCCAGCAGAAGACAGGGGGACACTGAAGCTTTCTTT,CASRRQGDTEAFF
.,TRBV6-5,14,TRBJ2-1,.,TGTGCCAGCAGTTTCCAGTTTAAGGGGGATGAGCAGTTCTTC,CASSFQFKGDEQFF
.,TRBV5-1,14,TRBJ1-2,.,TGCGCCAGCAGCCAACAACAGGGTTTCGGTGGCTACACCTTC,CASSQQQGFGGYTF
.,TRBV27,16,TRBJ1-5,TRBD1,TGTGCCAGCAGTCAACCGGCGGACAGGGCCGATCAGCCCCAGCATTTT,CASSQPADRADQPQHF
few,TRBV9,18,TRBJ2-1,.,TGTGCCAGCAGCGTACATCCCCTCACGGACAGCTCCTACAATGAGCAGTTCTTC,CASSVHPLTDSSYNEQFF
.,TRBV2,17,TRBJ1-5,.,TGTGCCAGCAGTGTGACGCAGGGCCAAGGGAGCAATCAGCCCCAGCATTTT,CASSVTQGQGSNQPQHF
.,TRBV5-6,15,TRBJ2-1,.,TGTGCCAGCAGCCGCTCCGGGCGGGGCTACAATGAGCAGTTCTTC,CASSRSGRGYNEQFF
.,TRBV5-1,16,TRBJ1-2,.,TGCGCCAGCAGCTTGGGGCCAGAAAGATCTAACTATGGCTACACCTTC,CASSLGPERSNYGYTF
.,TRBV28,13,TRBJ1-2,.,TGTGCCAGCAGTTCCCAGGGTCACTATGGCTACACCTTC,CASSSQGHYGYTF
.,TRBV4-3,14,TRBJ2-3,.,TGCGCCAGCAGCCAAGGGCCAGGGCGGAATACGCAGTATTTT,CASSQGPGRNTQYF
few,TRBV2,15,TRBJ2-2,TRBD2,TGTGCCAGCAGTTTTAGCGGGAGTATGGCCGGGGAGCTGTTTTTT,CASSFSGSMAGELFF
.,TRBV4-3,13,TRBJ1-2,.,TGCGCCAGCAGCCAAGACTTCCGCGCAGGCTACACCTTC,CASSQDFRAGYTF
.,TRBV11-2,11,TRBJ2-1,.,TGTGCCAGCAGCCAATACAATGAGCAGTTCTTC,CASSQYNEQFF
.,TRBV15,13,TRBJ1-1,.,TGTGCCACCAGCGGAGTTAGGGGCGCGGAAGCTTTCTTT,CATSGVRGAEAFF
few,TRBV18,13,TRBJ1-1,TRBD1,TGTGCCAGCTCACATGACAGGGGAACTGAAGCTTTCTTT,CASSHDRGTEAFF
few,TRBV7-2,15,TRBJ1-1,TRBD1,TGTGCCAGCAGCAGAGACAGGGGGGGAGGCACTGAAGCTTTCTTT,CASSRDRGGGTEAFF
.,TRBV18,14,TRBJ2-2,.,TGTGCCAGCTCACCACGACTAAACGGCGGGGAGCTGTTTTTT,CASSPRLNGGELFF
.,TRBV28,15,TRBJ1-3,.,TGTGCCAGCAGTTCCCAGGGCGCGGGAGGAAACACCATATATTTT,CASSSQGAGGNTIYF
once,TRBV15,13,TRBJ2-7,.,TGTGCCACCAGCAGAGATCTCAGCTACGAGCAGTACTTC,CATSRDLSYEQYF
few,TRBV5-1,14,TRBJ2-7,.,TGCGCCAGCAGCTTGGATGGCGGCTCCTACGAGCAGTACTTC,CASSLDGGSYEQYF
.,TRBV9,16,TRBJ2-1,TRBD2,TGTGCCAGCAGCGCGCTCACTAGCGGGAGAGTCAATGAGCAGTTCTTC,CASSALTSGRVNEQFF
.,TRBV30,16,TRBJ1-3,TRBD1,TGTGCCTGGAGAGAGACAGGGGAATGGCCTGGAAACACCATATATTTT,CAWRETGEWPGNTIYF
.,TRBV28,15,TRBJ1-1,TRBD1,TGTGCCAGCAGTCAAATTGACAGGGTGGGAACTGAAGCTTTCTTT,CASSQIDRVGTEAFF
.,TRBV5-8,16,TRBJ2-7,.,TGTGCCAGCAGCTTGTATACGAGGGGGGGGCGGCAAGAGCAGTACTTC,CASSLYTRGGRQEQYF
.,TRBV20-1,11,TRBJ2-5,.,TGCAGTGCTGACTTCCAAGAGACCCAGTACTTC,CSADFQETQYF
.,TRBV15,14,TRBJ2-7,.,TGTGCCACCAGCAGAGATCCGAAGCCCTACGAGCAGTACTTC,CATSRDPKPYEQYF
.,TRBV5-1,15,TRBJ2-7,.,TGCGCCAGCAGCTTGGAACAGGGTGACCTTGGCGAGCAGTACTTC,CASSLEQGDLGEQYF
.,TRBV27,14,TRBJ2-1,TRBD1,TGTGCCAGCAGTTTCGGACAGGGAAACAATGAGCAGTTCTTC,CASSFGQGNNEQFF
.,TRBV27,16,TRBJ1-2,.,TGTGCCAGCAGTTGGGACTCAAGGGCAGCTGACTATGGCTACACCTTC,CASSWDSRAADYGYTF
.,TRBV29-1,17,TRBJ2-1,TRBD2,TGCAGCGTTCTAGCTCGATGGACTAGCGGGAGTTACAATGAGCAGTTCTTC,CSVLARWTSGSYNEQFF
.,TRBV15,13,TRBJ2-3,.,TGTGCCACCAGCAGGAGTAGCACAGATACGCAGTATTTT,CATSRSSTDTQYF
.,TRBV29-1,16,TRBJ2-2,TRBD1,TGCAGCGCTGGTCGGCGGCAGACAGGGGCGGACGGGGAGCTGTTTTTT,CSAGRRQTGADGELFF
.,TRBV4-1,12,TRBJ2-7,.,TGCGCCAGCAGCGGCCAGGGGACCGAGCAGTACTTC,CASSGQGTEQYF
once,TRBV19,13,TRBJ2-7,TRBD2,TGTGCCAGTAGTCACCGGGACTACTACGAGCAGTACTTC,CASSHRDYYEQYF
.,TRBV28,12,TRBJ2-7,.,TGTGCCAGCAGTTTAGCAGGGGACGAGCAGTACTTC,CASSLAGDEQYF
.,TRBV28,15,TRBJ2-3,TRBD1,TGTGCCAGCAGCACCTTCGGACAGGGCACAGATACGCAGTATTTT,CASSTFGQGTDTQYF